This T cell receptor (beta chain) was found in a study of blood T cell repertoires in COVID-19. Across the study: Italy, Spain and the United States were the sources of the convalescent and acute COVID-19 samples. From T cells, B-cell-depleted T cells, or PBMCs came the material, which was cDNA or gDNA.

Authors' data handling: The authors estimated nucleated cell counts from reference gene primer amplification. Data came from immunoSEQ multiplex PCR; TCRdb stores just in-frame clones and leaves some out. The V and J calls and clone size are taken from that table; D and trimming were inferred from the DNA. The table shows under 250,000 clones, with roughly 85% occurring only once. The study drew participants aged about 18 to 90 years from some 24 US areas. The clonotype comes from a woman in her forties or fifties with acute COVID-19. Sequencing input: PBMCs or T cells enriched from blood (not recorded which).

In nucleotides, the CDR3 is TGTGCCAGCAGTTACAGGGGGTCACCCCTCCACTTT. Translating gives CASSYRGSPLHF. The rearrangement links TRBV6-5 to TRBJ1-6, with D tentatively TRBD1 (6 bases). The CDR3 has 12 amino acids. The germline V and J ends were trimmed by 2 bases and 10 bases, with 6 bases remaining between them. Looked up from germline, CDR1 is MNHEY and CDR2 is SVGAGI.